This T cell receptor beta chain was recovered during a study of T cells after yellow fever vaccination. TCRdb called the 5' RACE reads again in MiXCR, with one record for every CDR3 protein. The table records fewer than 650,000 distinct CDR3 sequences, 20% to 25% of them present only once. V was trimmed by 11 bases and J by 6 bases, leaving 17 bases between them. The CDR3 totals 13 residues. Looked up from germline, CDR1 is MNHEY and CDR2 is SVGEGT. This clonotype is a singleton in its sample. The chain recombines TRBV6-2 or TRBV6-3 with TRBJ2-1, with unresolved D. The sample here was PBMCs, taken less than 25 days after the first yellow fever vaccination. The sequence came from a man aged 18 to 29 who received the YFV17D yellow fever vaccine. CDR3 sequence reads: CAREQEWSNEQFF. The CDR3 coding sequence is TGTGCCCGCGAGCAGGAATGGTCCAATGAGCAGTTCTTC.